Listed below are T cell receptor beta chains from one sample, sequenced in a study of T-cell memory formation after mild COVID-19. TCRdb analysed the 5' RACE reads with MiXCR anew, one entry per CDR3 protein. The sample holds about 470,000 distinct CDR3 sequences, around a quarter seen once. Sequencing was carried out using PBMCs or a T cell subset sorted from them (not recorded which). These receptors all come from an adult woman who had mild COVID-19 (a few samples of this study predate the infection). Cell type and time point are not known. Both conserved end residues are part of each CDR3. The order of the fields is D gene, J gene, clone size, V gene, CDR3 protein, CDR3 DNA. The D gene is left open where the match is weak. Not all rows give a size; the values are once, few, many and, for expanded clones, a class.

d_call: .
j_call: TRBJ1-3
clone_size: .
v_call: TRBV7-9
cdr3_aa: CASRVGASGNTIYF
cdr3_nt: TGTGCCAGCAGGGTAGGGGCATCTGGAAACACCATATATTTT

d_call: TRBD2
j_call: TRBJ2-1
clone_size: .
v_call: TRBV7-3
cdr3_aa: CASSSTALSGTYNEQFF
cdr3_nt: TGTGCCAGCAGCTCCACCGCACTCAGCGGGACCTACAATGAGCAGTTCTTC

d_call: .
j_call: TRBJ1-1
clone_size: .
v_call: TRBV7-9
cdr3_aa: CGGVLPEAFF
cdr3_nt: TGTGGGGGGGTGTTACCTGAAGCTTTCTTT

d_call: TRBD2
j_call: TRBJ2-7
clone_size: .
v_call: TRBV5-6
cdr3_aa: CASSFIGLAGSYEQYF
cdr3_nt: TGTGCCAGCAGCTTTATTGGACTAGCGGGGTCCTACGAGCAGTACTTC

d_call: .
j_call: TRBJ1-6
clone_size: .
v_call: TRBV7-7
cdr3_aa: CASTGGGRPLHF
cdr3_nt: TGTGCCAGCACGGGGGGGGGAAGGCCCCTCCACTTT

d_call: .
j_call: TRBJ2-3
clone_size: many
v_call: TRBV19
cdr3_aa: CASSTTDTQYF
cdr3_nt: TGTGCCAGTAGTACCACAGATACGCAGTATTTT

d_call: TRBD1
j_call: TRBJ1-5
clone_size: few
v_call: TRBV12-3/TRBV12-4
cdr3_aa: CASSLALRRGMNQPQHF
cdr3_nt: TGTGCCAGCAGTTTAGCGCTGCGCAGGGGGATGAATCAGCCCCAGCATTTT

d_call: .
j_call: TRBJ1-1
clone_size: few
v_call: TRBV12-3/TRBV12-4
cdr3_aa: CASSLRGTNTEAFF
cdr3_nt: TGTGCCAGCAGTTTAAGGGGAACGAACACTGAAGCTTTCTTT

d_call: .
j_call: TRBJ1-1
clone_size: few
v_call: TRBV12-3/TRBV12-4
cdr3_aa: CASRLALMGENTEAFF
cdr3_nt: TGTGCCAGCAGACTAGCCTTAATGGGGGAGAACACTGAAGCTTTCTTT

d_call: TRBD2
j_call: TRBJ2-5
clone_size: few
v_call: TRBV5-1
cdr3_aa: CASSYSGRRETQYF
cdr3_nt: TGCGCCAGCAGTTACAGCGGGAGACGAGAGACCCAGTACTTC

d_call: TRBD2
j_call: TRBJ2-7
clone_size: .
v_call: TRBV29-1
cdr3_aa: CSVETGEGAYEQYF
cdr3_nt: TGCAGCGTTGAAACCGGGGAGGGAGCCTACGAGCAGTACTTC

d_call: .
j_call: TRBJ2-3
clone_size: .
v_call: TRBV5-1
cdr3_aa: CASSPRLGETDTQYF
cdr3_nt: TGCGCCAGCAGCCCACGACTAGGCGAGACAGATACGCAGTATTTT